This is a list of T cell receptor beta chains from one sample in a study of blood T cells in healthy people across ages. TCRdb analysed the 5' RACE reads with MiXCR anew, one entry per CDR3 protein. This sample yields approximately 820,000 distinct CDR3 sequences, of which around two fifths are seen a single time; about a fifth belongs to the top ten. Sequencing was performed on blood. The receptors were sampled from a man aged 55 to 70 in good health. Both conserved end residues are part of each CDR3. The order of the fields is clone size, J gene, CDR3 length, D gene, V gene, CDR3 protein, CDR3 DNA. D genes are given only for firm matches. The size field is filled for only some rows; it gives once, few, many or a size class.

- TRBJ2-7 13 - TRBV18 CASAILGDYEQYF TGTGCCAGCGCCATTTTAGGGGACTACGAGCAGTACTTC
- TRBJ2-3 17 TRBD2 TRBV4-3 CASSQEAAGGITDTQYF TGCGCCAGCAGCCAAGAAGCAGCGGGGGGAATCACAGATACGCAGTATTTT
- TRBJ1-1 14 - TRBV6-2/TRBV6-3 CASSSTRAGTEAFF TGTGCCAGCAGTTCCACTCGGGCCGGCACTGAAGCTTTCTTT
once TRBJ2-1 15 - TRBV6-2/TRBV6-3 CASSYLWGRINEQFF TGTGCCAGCAGTTACTTGTGGGGCAGGATAAATGAGCAGTTCTTC
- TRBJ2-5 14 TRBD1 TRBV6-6 CASSYSGQGETQYF TGTGCCAGCAGTTACTCAGGACAGGGAGAGACCCAGTACTTC
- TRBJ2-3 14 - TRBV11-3 CASSFQSSLDTQYF TGTGCCAGCAGCTTTCAGTCGTCATTGGATACGCAGTATTTT
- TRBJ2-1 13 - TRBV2 CASSPGLNNEQFF TGTGCCAGCAGCCCCGGGTTAAACAATGAGCAGTTCTTC
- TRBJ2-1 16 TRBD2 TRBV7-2 CASSTLAGVKGNEQFF TGTGCCAGCAGCACCCTAGCGGGCGTCAAGGGCAATGAGCAGTTCTTC
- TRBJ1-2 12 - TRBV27 CASSFSGQGYTF TGTGCCAGCAGTTTTTCAGGGCAAGGCTACACCTTC
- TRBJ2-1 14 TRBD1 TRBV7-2 CASSLGQGVYEQFF TGTGCCAGCAGCTTGGGACAGGGGGTCTATGAGCAGTTCTTC
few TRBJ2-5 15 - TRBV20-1 CSASLGTTRGETQYF TGCAGTGCTAGTTTAGGGACAACTCGGGGAGAGACCCAGTACTTC
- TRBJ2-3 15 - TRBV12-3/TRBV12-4 CASTPGGSSTDTQYF TGTGCCAGCACCCCCGGGGGCTCTAGCACAGATACGCAGTATTTT
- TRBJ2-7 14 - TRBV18 CASLSQQGTNEQYF TGTGCCAGCTTATCACAACAGGGTACAAATGAGCAGTACTTC
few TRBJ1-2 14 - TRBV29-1 CSVEATGSNYGYTF TGCAGCGTTGAAGCCACAGGTTCCAACTATGGCTACACCTTC
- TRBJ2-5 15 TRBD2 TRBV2 CASSGASGEGETQYF TGTGCCAGCAGTGGGGCTAGCGGGGAGGGCGAGACCCAGTACTTC
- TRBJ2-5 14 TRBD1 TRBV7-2 CASSAGTGPETQYF TGTGCCAGCAGCGCCGGGACAGGGCCAGAGACCCAGTACTTC
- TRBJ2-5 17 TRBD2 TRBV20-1 CSARDLPRLAEEETQYF TGCAGTGCTAGAGATCTCCCGCGACTAGCGGAGGAAGAGACCCAGTACTTC
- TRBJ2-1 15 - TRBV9 CASSRAGQTLNEQFF TGTGCCAGCAGTAGGGCCGGACAAACCCTCAATGAGCAGTTCTTC
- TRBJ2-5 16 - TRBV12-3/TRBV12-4 CASSWGGPEELRTQYF TGTGCCAGCAGCTGGGGGGGGCCGGAGGAGTTGAGGACCCAGTACTTC
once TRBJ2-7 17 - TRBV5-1 CTSSLAANSAASYEQYF TGCACCAGCAGCTTGGCTGCCAACTCCGCAGCCAGTTACGAGCAGTACTTC
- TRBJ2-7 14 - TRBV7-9 CASSLADAAYEQYF TGTGCCAGCAGCCTTGCGGACGCAGCCTACGAGCAGTACTTC
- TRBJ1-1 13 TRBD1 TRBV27 CASSLGTDTEAFF TGTGCCAGCAGTCTAGGGACAGATACTGAAGCTTTCTTT